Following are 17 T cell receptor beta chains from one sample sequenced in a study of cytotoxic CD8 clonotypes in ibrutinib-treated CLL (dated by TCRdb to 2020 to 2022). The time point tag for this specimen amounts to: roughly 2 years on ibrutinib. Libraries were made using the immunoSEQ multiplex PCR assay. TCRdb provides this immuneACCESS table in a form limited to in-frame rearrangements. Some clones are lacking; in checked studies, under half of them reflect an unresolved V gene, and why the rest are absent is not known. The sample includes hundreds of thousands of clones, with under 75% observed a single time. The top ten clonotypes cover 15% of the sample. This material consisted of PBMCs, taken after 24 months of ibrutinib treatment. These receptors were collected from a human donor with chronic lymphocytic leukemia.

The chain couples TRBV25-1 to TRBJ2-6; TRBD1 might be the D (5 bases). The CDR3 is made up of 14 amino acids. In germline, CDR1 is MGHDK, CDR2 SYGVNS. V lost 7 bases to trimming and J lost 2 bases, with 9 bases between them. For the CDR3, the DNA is TGTGCCAGCAAAGGGGCGACTGGGGCCAACGTCCTGACTTTC. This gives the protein CASKGATGANVLTF.

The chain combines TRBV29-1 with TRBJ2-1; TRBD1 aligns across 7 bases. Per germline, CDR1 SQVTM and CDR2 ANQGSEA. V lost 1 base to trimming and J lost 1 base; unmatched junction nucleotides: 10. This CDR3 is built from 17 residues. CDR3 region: CSVEGIQGSGSYNEQFF. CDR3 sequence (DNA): TGCAGCGTTGAAGGGATACAGGGGTCAGGGTCCTACAATGAGCAGTTCTTC.

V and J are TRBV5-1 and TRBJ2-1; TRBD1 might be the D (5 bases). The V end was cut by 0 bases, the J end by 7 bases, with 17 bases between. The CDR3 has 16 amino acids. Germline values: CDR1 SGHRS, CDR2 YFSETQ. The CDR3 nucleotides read TGCGCCAGCAGCTTGGAAGCAGGACAAGGCGCGAATGAGCAGTTCTTC. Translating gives CASSLEAGQGANEQFF.

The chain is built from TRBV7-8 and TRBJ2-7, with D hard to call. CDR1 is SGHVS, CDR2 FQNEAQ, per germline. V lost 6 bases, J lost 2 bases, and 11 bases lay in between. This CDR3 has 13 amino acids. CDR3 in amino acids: CASRVGPTYEQYF. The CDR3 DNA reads TGTGCCAGCAGGGTTGGGCCTACCTACGAGCAGTACTTC.

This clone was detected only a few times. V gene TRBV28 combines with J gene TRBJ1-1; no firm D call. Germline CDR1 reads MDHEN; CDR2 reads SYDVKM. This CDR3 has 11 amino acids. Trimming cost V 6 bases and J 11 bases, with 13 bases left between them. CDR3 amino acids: CASSFLSLAFF. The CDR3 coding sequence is TGTGCCAGCAGCTTTCTCTCGCTGGCTTTCTTT.

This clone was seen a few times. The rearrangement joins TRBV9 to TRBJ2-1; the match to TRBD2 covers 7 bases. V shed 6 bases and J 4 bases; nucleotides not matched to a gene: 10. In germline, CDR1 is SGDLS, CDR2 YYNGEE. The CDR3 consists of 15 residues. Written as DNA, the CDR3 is TGTGCCAGCACCAAGGGGCTAGCGGAATACAATGAGCAGTTCTTC. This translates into CASTKGLAEYNEQFF. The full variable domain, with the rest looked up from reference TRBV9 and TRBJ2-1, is DSGVTQTPKHLITATGQRVTLRCSPRSGDLSVYWYQQSLDQGLQFLIQYYNGEERAKGNILERFSAQQFPDLHSELNLSSLELGDSALYFCASTKGLAEYNEQFFGPGTRLTVL.

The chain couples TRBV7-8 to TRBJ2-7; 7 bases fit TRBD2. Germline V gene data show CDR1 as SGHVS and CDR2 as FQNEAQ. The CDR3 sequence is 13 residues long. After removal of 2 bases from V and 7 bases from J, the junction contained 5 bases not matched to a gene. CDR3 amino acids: CASSLWGEGEQYF. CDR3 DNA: TGTGCCAGCAGCTTATGGGGGGAGGGAGAGCAGTACTTC.

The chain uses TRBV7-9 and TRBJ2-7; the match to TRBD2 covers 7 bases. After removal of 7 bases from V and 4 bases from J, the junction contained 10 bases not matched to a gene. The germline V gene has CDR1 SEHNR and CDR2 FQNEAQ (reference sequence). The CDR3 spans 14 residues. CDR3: CASNTSGGRYEQYF. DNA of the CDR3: TGTGCCAGCAACACCTCGGGGGGAAGGTACGAGCAGTACTTC.

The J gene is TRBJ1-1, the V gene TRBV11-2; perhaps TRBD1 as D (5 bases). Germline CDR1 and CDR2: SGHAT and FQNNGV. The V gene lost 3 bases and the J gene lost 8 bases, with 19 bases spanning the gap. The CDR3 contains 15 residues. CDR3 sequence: CASSFGRQWSSEAFF. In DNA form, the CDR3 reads TGTGCCAGCAGCTTTGGGAGACAGTGGTCAAGCGAAGCTTTCTTT.

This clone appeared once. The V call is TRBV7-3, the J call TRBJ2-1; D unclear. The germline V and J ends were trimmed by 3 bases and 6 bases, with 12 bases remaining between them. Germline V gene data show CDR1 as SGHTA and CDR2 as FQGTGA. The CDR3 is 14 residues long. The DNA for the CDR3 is TGTGCCAGCAGCTTGATTCCAGAACCCAATGAGCAGTTCTTC. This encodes CASSLIPEPNEQFF.

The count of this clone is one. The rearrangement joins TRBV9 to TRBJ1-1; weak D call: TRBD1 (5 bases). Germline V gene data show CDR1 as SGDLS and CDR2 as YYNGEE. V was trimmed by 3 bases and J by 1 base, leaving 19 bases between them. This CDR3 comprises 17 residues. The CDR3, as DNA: TGTGCCAGCAGCGGACGGGCTACCGGGACCGAGAACACTGAAGCTTTCTTT. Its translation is CASSGRATGTENTEAFF.

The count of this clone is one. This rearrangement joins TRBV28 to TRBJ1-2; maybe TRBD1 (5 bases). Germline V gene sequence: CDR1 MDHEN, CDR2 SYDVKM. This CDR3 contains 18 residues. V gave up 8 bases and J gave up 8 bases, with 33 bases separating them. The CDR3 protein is CASHLAGFGLDGRGGYTF. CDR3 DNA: TGTGCCAGCCACCTGGCCGGTTTTGGCTTAGACGGGCGGGGCGGCTACACCTTC.

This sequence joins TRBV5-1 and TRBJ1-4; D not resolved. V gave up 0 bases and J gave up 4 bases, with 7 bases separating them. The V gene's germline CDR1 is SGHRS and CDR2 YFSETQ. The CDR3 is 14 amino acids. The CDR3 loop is CASSLARSNEKLFF. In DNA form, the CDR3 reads TGCGCCAGCAGCTTGGCTCGGAGTAATGAAAAACTGTTTTTT.

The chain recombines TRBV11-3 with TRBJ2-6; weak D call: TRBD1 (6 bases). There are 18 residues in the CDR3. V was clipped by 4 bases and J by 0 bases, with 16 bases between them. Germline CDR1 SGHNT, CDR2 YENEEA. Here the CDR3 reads CASSSGHRGSSGANVLTF. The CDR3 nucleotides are TGTGCCAGCAGCTCGGGACACCGAGGGAGCTCTGGGGCCAACGTCCTGACTTTC.

The CDR3 loop is CASSEAVFFPLNTEAFF. CDR3 DNA: TGTGCCAGCAGTGAAGCAGTGTTTTTCCCTTTGAACACTGAAGCTTTCTTT. This sequence joins TRBV2 and TRBJ1-1; no reliable D call. V gave up 0 bases and J gave up 0 bases, with 14 bases separating them. CDR3 length: 17 amino acids. CDR1 and CDR2 (germline): SNHLY, FYNNEI.

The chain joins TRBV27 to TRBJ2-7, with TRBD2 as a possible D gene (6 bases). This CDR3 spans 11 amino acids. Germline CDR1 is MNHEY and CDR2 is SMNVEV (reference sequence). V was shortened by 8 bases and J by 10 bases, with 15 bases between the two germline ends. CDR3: CASLEGGFQYF. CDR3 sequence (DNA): TGTGCCAGCCTGGAGGGCGGATTCCAGTACTTC.

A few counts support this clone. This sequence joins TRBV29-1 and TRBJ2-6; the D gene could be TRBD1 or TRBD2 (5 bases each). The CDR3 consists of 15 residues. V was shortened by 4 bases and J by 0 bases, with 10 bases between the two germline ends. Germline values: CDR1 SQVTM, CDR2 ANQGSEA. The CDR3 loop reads CSVGGTLSGANVLTF. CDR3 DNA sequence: TGCAGCGTTGGAGGGACGCTCTCTGGGGCCAACGTCCTGACTTTC.